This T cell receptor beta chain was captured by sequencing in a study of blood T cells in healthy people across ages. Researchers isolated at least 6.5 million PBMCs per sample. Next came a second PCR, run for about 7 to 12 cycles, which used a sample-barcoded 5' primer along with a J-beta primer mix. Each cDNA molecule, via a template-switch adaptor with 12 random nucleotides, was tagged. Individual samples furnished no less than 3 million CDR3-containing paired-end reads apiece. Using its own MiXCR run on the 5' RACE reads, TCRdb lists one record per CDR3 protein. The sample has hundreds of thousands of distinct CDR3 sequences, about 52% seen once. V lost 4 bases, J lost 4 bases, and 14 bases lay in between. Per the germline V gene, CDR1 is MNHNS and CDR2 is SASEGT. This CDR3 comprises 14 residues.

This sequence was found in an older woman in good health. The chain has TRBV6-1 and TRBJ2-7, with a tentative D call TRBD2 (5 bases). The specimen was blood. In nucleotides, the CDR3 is TGTGCCAGCAGTGGGGCGGGCCCCCCTTACGAGCAGTACTTC. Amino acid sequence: CASSGAGPPYEQYF.